These 2 T cell receptor beta chains were sequenced from one sample in a study of T cells in Graves' hyperthyroidism and ophthalmopathy. It was RNA transcripts that yielded the amplified TCR beta CDR3 regions. The HTBI primer set was used in a first-round RT-PCR of the TCR CDR3. From the multiplex PCR reads, TCRdb called clonotypes with MiXCR, one entry per CDR3 protein. The sample contains 360,000 or so distinct CDR3 sequences, around 18% of which appear only once. Source material: blood. The source is a woman between 40 and 55 years old with Graves' ophthalmopathy.

This clonotype was detected ten times or more. This sequence joins TRBV6-5 and TRBJ1-2, with a possible D match to TRBD1 (5 bases). V lost 6 bases and J 8 bases, leaving 19 bases between the germline ends. Looked up from germline, CDR1 is MNHEY and CDR2 is SVGAGI. The CDR3 covers 14 residues. The DNA of the CDR3 is TGTGCCAGCAGGCCGGGACTTAATGGGGGAGGCTACACCTTC. This gives the protein CASRPGLNGGGYTF.

This clonotype has at least ten counts. The chain couples TRBV6-2 or TRBV6-3 to TRBJ2-7; 7 bases are a match to TRBD2. The germline V gene has CDR1 MNHEY and CDR2 SVGEGT. This CDR3 is 14 amino acids long. With 2 bases clipped from V and 1 base from J, the junction kept 2 bases outside the gene matches. The CDR3 spells CASSYSGESYEQYF. The CDR3 DNA reads as TGTGCCAGCAGTTACAGCGGGGAATCCTACGAGCAGTACTTC.